This T cell receptor (beta chain) was captured by sequencing in a study of beta chain features in type 1 diabetes. Germline CDR1 SGHTA, CDR2 FQGNSA. CDR3 length equals 13 residues. Trimming took 5 bases from V and 7 from J; bases not matched to a gene: 6. The whole isolated RNA underwent reverse transcription, so sequencing captured expressed TCRB transcripts. It was found that naive, central memory and regulatory T cell samples averaged about 3.5 million reads. Some clones are missing from TCRdb's copy, which holds only in-frame ones; the method was immunoSEQ multiplex PCR. Of 300,000 to 400,000 clones in the sample, 8% were seen once. Sorting produced populations that all topped 95% purity. Overall study findings and caveats: In every one of the four CD4+ subsets, TCRB CDR3s were moderately but significantly shorter in Type 1 diabetes patients.

There are a few counts of this clone. Antigen specificity is unknown. Material: central memory CD4+ T cells from blood. This chain connects TRBV7-2 to TRBJ2-7; 9 bases fit TRBD1. This clonotype originated in a woman in her late teens or twenties in good health. CDR3 sequence reads: CASSVTGGGEQYF. The DNA of the CDR3 is TGTGCCAGCAGCGTAACAGGGGGCGGGGAGCAGTACTTC.